Presented here are 10 T cell receptor beta chains from one specimen sequenced in a study of STAT5B mutations in CD4+ large granular lymphocyte leukemia. Profiling relied on immunoSEQ multiplex PCR, and the TCRdb table lists in-frame clones only, not all of them. The profile shows roughly 34,000 clones, 76% of them singletons. Sample: CD4+ T cells from blood buffy coats. Receptors originate from a human donor in good health.

J is TRBJ1-5 and V is TRBV7-9, with TRBD1 matching over 8 bases. With 2 bases clipped from V and 4 bases from J, the junction kept 10 bases outside the gene matches. Germline-derived CDR1 and CDR2 are SEHNR and FQNEAQ (reference sequence). The CDR3 contains 17 residues. CDR3 sequence reads: CASSLHSGGFPNQPQHF. The DNA for the CDR3 is TGTGCCAGCAGCTTACATTCAGGGGGCTTCCCGAATCAGCCCCAGCATTTT. The full variable domain, rest sourced from reference TRBV7-9 and TRBJ1-5, is DTGVSQNPRHKITKRGQNVTFRCDPISEHNRLYWYRQTLGQGPEFLTYFQNEAQLEKSRLLSDRFSAERPKGSFSTLEIQRTEQGDSAMYLCASSLHSGGFPNQPQHFGDGTRLSIL.

In DNA form, the CDR3 reads TGTGCCAGCTCAACAGCCGGTCTACAGGCTGGTGGCTACACCTTC. This sequence encodes CASSTAGLQAGGYTF. The J gene is TRBJ1-2, the V gene TRBV18, with D perhaps TRBD1 (5 bases). Per germline, CDR1 KGHSH and CDR2 LQKENI. Trimming left V 5 bases short and J 7 bases short, with 20 bases between. The CDR3 extends over 15 amino acids.

The gene calls are TRBV11-2 and TRBJ2-5; maybe TRBD1 (5 bases). CDR1 SGHAT and CDR2 FQNNGV come from the germline V gene. The CDR3 sequence is 14 residues long. Trimming stripped 3 bases from V and 4 bases from J, with 12 bases between. The CDR3 DNA reads as TGTGCCAGCAGCTTCTGGGGCCTGGGAGAGACCCAGTACTTC. Translating gives CASSFWGLGETQYF.

This rearrangement joins TRBV7-2 to TRBJ2-3; D remains unclear. Germline CDR1 is SGHTA and CDR2 is FQGNSA. There are 12 residues in the CDR3. V lost 7 bases and J 0 bases, leaving 5 bases between the germline ends. CDR3 sequence: CASIPSTDTQYF. In DNA form, the CDR3 reads TGTGCCAGCATACCGAGCACAGATACGCAGTATTTT.

The genes are TRBV7-9 and TRBJ2-5; no reliable D call. The length of the CDR3 is 12 residues. V lost 0 bases and J lost 5, with 4 bases in between. Per the germline V gene, CDR1 is SEHNR and CDR2 is FQNEAQ (reference sequence). This chain's CDR3 is CASSLAHETQYF. In DNA, the CDR3 is TGTGCCAGCAGCTTAGCGCATGAGACCCAGTACTTC.

The rearrangement joins TRBV7-8 to TRBJ2-4, with D uncertain. Looked up from germline, CDR1 is SGHVS and CDR2 is FQNEAQ. Trimming took 1 base from V and 0 from J, leaving 10 bases between them. This CDR3 is built from 16 residues. CDR3 nucleotides: TGTGCCAGCAGCTTAGGCCAGATTCTAGCCAAAAACATTCAGTACTTC. Translating it yields CASSLGQILAKNIQYF.

This clone came up a few times. This specimen includes other DNA sequences encoding the same CDR3. The V gene is TRBV2, the J gene TRBJ1-5; perhaps TRBD1 as D (6 bases). V was trimmed by 7 bases and J by 2 bases, leaving 6 bases between them. Germline V gene sequence: CDR1 SNHLY, CDR2 FYNNEI. The CDR3 is 12 residues long. CDR3 nucleotides: TGTGCCAGCAACAGGGGCAATCAGCCCCAGCATTTT. Translating it yields CASNRGNQPQHF.

V is TRBV6-6 and J is TRBJ1-6; 8 bases line up with TRBD1. The CDR3 consists of 14 residues. V gave up 7 bases and J gave up 9 bases; unmatched junction bases: 8. The germline CDR1 and CDR2 sequences are MNHNY and SVGAGI (reference sequence). This CDR3 reads CASTPGQEASPLHF. In nucleotides, the CDR3 is TGTGCCAGCACCCCGGGACAGGAGGCTTCACCCCTCCACTTT.

The rearrangement joins TRBV14 to TRBJ2-2; D not certain. Germline-derived CDR1 and CDR2 are SGHDN and FVKESK. Trimming stripped 1 base from V and 5 bases from J, with 8 bases between. The CDR3 spans 14 residues. The CDR3 reads CASSQVRGTGELFF. The CDR3 DNA follows: TGTGCCAGCAGCCAAGTGAGAGGTACCGGGGAGCTGTTTTTT.

This clone was counted a single time. The rearrangement uses TRBV15 and TRBJ1-2; weak D call: TRBD1 (5 bases). CDR3 length: 16 amino acids. V gave up 0 bases and J gave up 6 bases, with 17 bases separating them. CDR1 LNHNV and CDR2 YYDKDF come from the germline V gene (reference sequence). CDR3 nucleotides: TGTGCCACCAGCAGAGATTCCGGCAGGGCCAACCATGGCTACACCTTC. It encodes CATSRDSGRANHGYTF.